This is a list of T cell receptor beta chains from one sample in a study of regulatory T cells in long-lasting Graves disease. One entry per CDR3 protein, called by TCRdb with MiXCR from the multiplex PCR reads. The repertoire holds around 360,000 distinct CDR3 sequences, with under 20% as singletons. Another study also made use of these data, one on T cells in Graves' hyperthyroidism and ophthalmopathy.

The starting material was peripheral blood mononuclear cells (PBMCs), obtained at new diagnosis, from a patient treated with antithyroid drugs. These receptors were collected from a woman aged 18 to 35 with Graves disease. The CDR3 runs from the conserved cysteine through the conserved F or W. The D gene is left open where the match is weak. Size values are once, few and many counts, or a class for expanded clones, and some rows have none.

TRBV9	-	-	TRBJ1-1	TGTGCCAGCAGCGTAGAGCCGAGAAACACTGAAGCTTTCTTT	CASSVEPRNTEAFF
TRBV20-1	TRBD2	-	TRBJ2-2	TGCAGTGCTAGCCCTAGCGGGAACACCGGGGAGCTGTTTTTT	CSASPSGNTGELFF
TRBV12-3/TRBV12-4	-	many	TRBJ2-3	TGTGCCAGCAGTTTTCCCCCAGATACGCAGTATTTT	CASSFPPDTQYF
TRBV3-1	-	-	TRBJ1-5	TGTGCCAGCAGCCGCCTTAGCAATCAGCCCCAGCATTTT	CASSRLSNQPQHF
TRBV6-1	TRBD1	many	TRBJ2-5	TGTGCCAGCAGCCAAATAGACGGGACAGTAAAGACCCAGTACTTC	CASSQIDGTVKTQYF
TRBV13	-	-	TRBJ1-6	TGTGCCAGCAGCTATAGCGTGGCGGTCGAGCCAGGGTCACCCCTCCACTTT	CASSYSVAVEPGSPLHF
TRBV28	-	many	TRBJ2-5	TGTGCCAGCACGGGAGGTCGGACAGAGGGGGAGACCCAGTACTTC	CASTGGRTEGETQYF
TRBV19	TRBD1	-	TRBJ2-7	TGTGCCAGTCAGGGACAGTCCTACGAGCAGTACTTC	CASQGQSYEQYF
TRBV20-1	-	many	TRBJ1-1	TGCAGTGGTTTGCCCGGGAACACTGAAGCTTTCTTT	CSGLPGNTEAFF
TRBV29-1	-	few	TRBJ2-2	TGCAGCGTTTCTAGTCCCCGACGGGACACCGGGGAGCTGTTTTTT	CSVSSPRRDTGELFF
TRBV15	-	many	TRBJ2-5	TGTGCCACCAGCAGAGATTTGGCACTCCAAGAGACCCAGTACTTC	CATSRDLALQETQYF
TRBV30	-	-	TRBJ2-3	TGTGCCTGGCATAAGGGGGGGGCCACAGATACGCAGTATTTT	CAWHKGGATDTQYF
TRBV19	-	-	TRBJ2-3	TGTGCCAGTAGTTCGCGACAGCCAGATACGCAGTATTTT	CASSSRQPDTQYF
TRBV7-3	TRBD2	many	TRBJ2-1	TGTGCCAGCAGCCTCGGTGGAGCGGGGGGGCGGAATGAGCAGTTCTTC	CASSLGGAGGRNEQFF
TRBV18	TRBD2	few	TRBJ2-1	TGTGCCAGCTCACCAACCCTAGCGGGAGACGATGAGCAGTTCTTC	CASSPTLAGDDEQFF
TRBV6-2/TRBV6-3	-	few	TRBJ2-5	TGTGCCAGCAGGCCCCTCTGGGCGGAGACCCAGTACTTC	CASRPLWAETQYF
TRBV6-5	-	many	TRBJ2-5	TGTGCCAGCAGTTGGGGGAGAGAGACCCAGTACTTC	CASSWGRETQYF
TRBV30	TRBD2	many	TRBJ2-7	TGTGCCTGGACTAGCGGGAGCTCCTACGAGCAGTACTTC	CAWTSGSSYEQYF
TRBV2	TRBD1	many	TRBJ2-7	TGTGCCAGCAGGATCACCGGGACAGGGGTGGCCTACGAGCAGTACTTC	CASRITGTGVAYEQYF
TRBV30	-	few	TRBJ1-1	TGTGCCCGGAGAGCCGGGTTCGGCACTGAAGCTTTCTTT	CARRAGFGTEAFF
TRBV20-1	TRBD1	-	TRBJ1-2	TGCAGTGCACAGGGGGAGAACTATGGCTACACCTTC	CSAQGENYGYTF
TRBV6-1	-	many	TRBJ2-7	TGTGCCAGCAGTGAGGGATGGGCGGTAGACGAGCAGTACTTC	CASSEGWAVDEQYF
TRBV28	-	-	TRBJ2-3	TGTGCCACTCAAAACACTCTGGCAGCAGATACGCAGTATTTT	CATQNTLAADTQYF
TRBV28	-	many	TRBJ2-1	TGTGCCAGCAGTTCCCCTCCAGCGGGTGGAAATGAGCAGTTCTTC	CASSSPPAGGNEQFF
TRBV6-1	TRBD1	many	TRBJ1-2	TGTGCCAGCACCGATCAGGGGGCGCGGGGCTATGGCTACACCTTC	CASTDQGARGYGYTF
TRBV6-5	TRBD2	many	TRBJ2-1	TGTGCCAGCAGTTACCTAGCGGGGGGCGGTTACAATGAGCAGTTCTTC	CASSYLAGGGYNEQFF
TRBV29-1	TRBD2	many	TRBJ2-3	TGCAGCGTCGGGACTAGCGGGAGTTGGGGCACAGATACGCAGTATTTT	CSVGTSGSWGTDTQYF
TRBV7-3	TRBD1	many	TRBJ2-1	TGTGCCAGCAGCTTAGAAGGGACAGGGCCCAATGAGCAGTTCTTC	CASSLEGTGPNEQFF
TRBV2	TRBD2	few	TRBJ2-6	TGTGCCAGCAGCGAACCGGGACTTGTCCGCCTAGCGGGAGATGGGGCCAACGTCCTGACTTTC	CASSEPGLVRLAGDGANVLTF
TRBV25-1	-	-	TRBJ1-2	TGTGCCAGCAGTGAATATATGAGTGGCTACACCTTC	CASSEYMSGYTF
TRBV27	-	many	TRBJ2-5	TGTGCCAGCAGTTTATGGGACTCCCAAGAGACCCAGTACTTC	CASSLWDSQETQYF
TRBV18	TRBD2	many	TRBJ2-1	TGTGCCAGCTCACCAGGACTAGGCCCCAATGAGCAGTTCTTC	CASSPGLGPNEQFF
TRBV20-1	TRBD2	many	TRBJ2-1	TGCAGTGCCGTGAGCGGGAGGTCGGGCGCTGAGCAGTTCTTC	CSAVSGRSGAEQFF
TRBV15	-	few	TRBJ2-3	TGTGCCACCAGCTTTAATGCCCTCCAGGGTACGCAGTATTTT	CATSFNALQGTQYF
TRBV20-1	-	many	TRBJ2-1	TGCAGTGCTGACGGACCGGTGGGACCATATGAGCAGTTCTTC	CSADGPVGPYEQFF
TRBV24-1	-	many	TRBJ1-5	TGTGCCACCAGTGATACCCGAACCTCCAATCAGCCCCAGCATTTT	CATSDTRTSNQPQHF
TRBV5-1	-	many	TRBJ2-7	TGCGCCAGCAGCTTGGAGGGTTTCGTGTACGAGCAGTACTTC	CASSLEGFVYEQYF
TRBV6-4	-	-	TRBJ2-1	TGTGCCATCAGTGAGTCGACGAATGAGCAGTTCTTC	CAISESTNEQFF
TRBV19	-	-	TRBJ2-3	TGTGCCAGTAGTATAGGTTCGGACACAGATACGCAGTATTTT	CASSIGSDTDTQYF
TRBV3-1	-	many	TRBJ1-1	TGTGCCAGCAGTTGGACAATGAACACTGAAGCTTTCTTT	CASSWTMNTEAFF
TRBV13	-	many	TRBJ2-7	TGTGCCAGCAGCCCCCCCCGGGTACCCGAGCAGTACTTC	CASSPPRVPEQYF
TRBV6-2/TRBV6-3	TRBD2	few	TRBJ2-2	TGTGCCAGCAGTTACTCGTCGGAATGGGTTTTAGCGGGGGGGCCCGGGGAGCTGTTTTTT	CASSYSSEWVLAGGPGELFF
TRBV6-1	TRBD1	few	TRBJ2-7	TGTGACTTCCTGGACAGGGGCCTGTACTCCTACGAGCAGTACTTC	CDFLDRGLYSYEQYF
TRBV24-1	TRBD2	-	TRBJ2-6	TGTGCCACCAGTGAAGGGACTAGCTCTGGGGCCAACGTCCTGACTTTC	CATSEGTSSGANVLTF
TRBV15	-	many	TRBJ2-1	TGTGCCACCAGCAGTAGGACAGTAATGAATGAGCAGTTCTTC	CATSSRTVMNEQFF
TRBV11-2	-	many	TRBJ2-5	TGTGCCAGCAGCCAGACCTTCGGGACTGGAAAAGAGACCCAGTACTTC	CASSQTFGTGKETQYF